These 21 T cell receptor beta chains share one sample of origin, sequenced in a study of blood T cell repertoires in COVID-19. This table comes from immunoSEQ multiplex PCR, and its TCRdb copy is limited to in-frame clones, with some not included. The sample carries approximately 300,000 clones, around 83% recorded once. Material for sequencing was peripheral blood. The receptors stem from a woman aged 45 to 65 with acute or convalescent COVID-19.

The chain couples TRBV5-1 to TRBJ2-5; TRBD2 agrees at 7 bases. Per germline, CDR1 SGHRS and CDR2 YFSETQ. Germline trimming cut 3 bases from V and 5 bases from J; bases unmatched to any gene: 7. The CDR3 runs 14 residues. The CDR3 here is CASSSGLVEETQYF. The CDR3 region has the DNA TGCGCCAGCAGCTCCGGACTAGTGGAGGAGACCCAGTACTTC.

V and J are TRBV10-3 and TRBJ1-3; no clear D. V lost 7 bases and J lost 3, with 7 bases in between. Germline loops: CDR1 ENHRY, CDR2 SYGVKD. CDR3 length: 12 amino acids. Here the CDR3 DNA reads TGTGCCATCACCGAGGGTGGAAACACCATATATTTT. Protein sequence: CAITEGGNTIYF.

As concerns this clone: Other nucleotide sequences from this sample produce the same CDR3. The chain recombines TRBV18 with TRBJ1-5; no clear D. Trimming took 3 bases from V and 0 from J, leaving 9 bases between them. Germline CDR1 KGHSH, CDR2 LQKENI. The length of the CDR3 is 15 residues. The CDR3 loop reads CASSPSRGSNQPQHF. For the CDR3, the DNA is TGTGCCAGCTCACCCTCTCGGGGTAGCAATCAGCCCCAGCATTTT. Full variable domain (outside the CDR3, taken from reference TRBV18 and TRBJ1-5): NAGVMQNPRHLVRRRGQEARLRCSPMKGHSHVYWYRQLPEEGLKFMVYLQKENIIDESGMPKERFSAEFPKEGPSILRIQQVVRGDSAAYFCASSPSRGSNQPQHFGDGTRLSIL.

This clone appeared a single time. This chain connects TRBV11-1 to TRBJ2-3, with 7 bases lining up with TRBD2. CDR3 length: 15 amino acids. Germline V gene sequence: CDR1 SGHAT, CDR2 FQDESV (reference sequence). V shed 5 bases, J shed 3 bases, and the junction held 8 bases outside the gene matches. CDR3 loop: CASSQGRVGTDTQYF. CDR3 DNA: TGTGCCAGCAGCCAAGGGAGGGTCGGAACAGATACGCAGTATTTT.

CDR3 sequence: CASRDRGSGNTIYF. Here the CDR3 DNA reads TGTGCCAGCAGGGACAGGGGCTCTGGAAACACCATATATTTT. This sequence joins TRBV2 and TRBJ1-3; TRBD1 matches at 9 bases. Germline CDR1 is SNHLY and CDR2 is FYNNEI. V lost 6 bases to trimming and J lost 0 bases; unmatched junction nucleotides: 0. This CDR3 comprises 14 residues.

This sequence joins TRBV7-9 and TRBJ1-5; D is ambiguous. Germline CDR1 is SEHNR and CDR2 is FQNEAQ (reference sequence). Trimming shortened V by 1 base and J by 11 bases, and 15 bases separated the two germline ends. The CDR3 runs 14 residues. The CDR3 is CASSLDSGGLAQHF. The CDR3 bases are TGTGCCAGCAGCTTAGATTCAGGTGGTCTGGCCCAGCATTTT. The variable domain in full, with the rest retrieved from reference TRBV7-9 and TRBJ1-5, is DTGVSQNPRHKITKRGQNVTFRCDPISEHNRLYWYRQTLGQGPEFLTYFQNEAQLEKSRLLSDRFSAERPKGSFSTLEIQRTEQGDSAMYLCASSLDSGGLAQHFGDGTRLSIL.

The chain employs TRBV10-3 and TRBJ2-3; the D gene is possibly TRBD2 (6 bases). The CDR3 consists of 13 residues. Trimming pared 3 bases from V and 6 bases from J, leaving 10 bases between. The germline gives CDR1 ENHRY, CDR2 SYGVKD. CDR3 sequence reads: CAISDYRGDTQYF. The CDR3 DNA sequence: TGTGCCATCAGTGATTACCGGGGGGATACGCAGTATTTT.

The chain employs TRBV5-6 and TRBJ1-2; TRBD1 matches 11 bases. Germline V gene sequence: CDR1 SGHDT, CDR2 YYEEEE. After removal of 3 bases from V and 7 bases from J, the junction contained 5 bases not matched to a gene. The CDR3 runs 14 residues. The CDR3 coding sequence is TGTGCCAGCAGCTCGGACAGGGGGCAGATTGGCTACACCTTC. It yields the protein CASSSDRGQIGYTF.

V is TRBV18 and J is TRBJ2-4; TRBD2 might be the D (5 bases). The CDR3 extends over 15 amino acids. The V end was cut by 2 bases, the J end by 2 bases, with 10 bases between. CDR1 and CDR2 (germline): KGHSH, LQKENI. The CDR3 loop is CASSPFTGSKNIQYF. The DNA of the CDR3 is TGTGCCAGCTCACCATTCACGGGGTCCAAAAACATTCAGTACTTC.

This chain uses TRBV10-3 with TRBJ2-1, with TRBD1 identical over 8 bases. V dropped 4 bases and J dropped 4; count of bases not matched to a gene: 12. From germline, CDR1 is ENHRY and CDR2 SYGVKD. The CDR3 is 17 residues long. DNA for the CDR3: TGTGCCATCAGTGGGGCGACAGGGGTTACGGGATACAATGAGCAGTTCTTC. This gives the protein CAISGATGVTGYNEQFF.

The chain joins TRBV10-3 to TRBJ1-4; D is ambiguous. CDR1 is ENHRY, CDR2 SYGVKD, per germline. With 7 bases removed from V and 5 bases from J, the gap between germline ends came to 11 bases. The CDR3 has 13 residues. The CDR3 region has the DNA TGTGCCATCACCCCTCGGGTCAATGAAAAACTGTTTTTT. Residues: CAITPRVNEKLFF.

The rearrangement joins TRBV12-5 to TRBJ2-5, with a possible D match to TRBD2 (5 bases). The CDR3 extends over 14 amino acids. V lost 4 bases and J 5 bases, leaving 14 bases between the germline ends. CDR1 and CDR2 (germline): LGHNT, FRNRAP. In DNA, the CDR3 is TGTGCTAGTGGTTCGGGGTCCGTCGGTGAGACCCAGTACTTC. Protein: CASGSGSVGETQYF.

The rearrangement links TRBV9 to TRBJ2-2, with 11 bases matching TRBD1. The CDR3 has 15 residues. The germline V gene encodes CDR1 SGDLS and CDR2 YYNGEE. Unmatched junction bases numbered 6, after V lost 4 bases and J lost 7 bases. This CDR3 reads CASSRAGTGGGELFF. CDR3 in DNA: TGTGCCAGCAGCCGAGCCGGGACAGGGGGCGGGGAGCTGTTTTTT.

The chain uses TRBV7-2 and TRBJ2-5, with TRBD1 as a possible D gene (5 bases). The CDR3 consists of 14 residues. Per the germline V gene, CDR1 is SGHTA and CDR2 is FQGNSA. The germline V and J ends were trimmed by 6 bases and 2 bases, with 13 bases remaining between them. CDR3 residues: CASSFNPGQETQYF. Here the CDR3 DNA reads TGTGCCAGCAGTTTTAACCCAGGGCAAGAGACCCAGTACTTC.

This clone has a handful of counts. V gene TRBV2 combines with J gene TRBJ2-4; the D gene is possibly TRBD1 (5 bases). The V end was cut by 8 bases, the J end by 6 bases, with 11 bases between. The CDR3 has 12 residues. Germline CDR1 and CDR2: SNHLY and FYNNEI. The CDR3 reads CASERDRNIQYF. DNA for the CDR3: TGTGCCAGCGAGCGTGACAGAAACATTCAGTACTTC.

The genes are TRBV7-4 and TRBJ2-7, with TRBD1 identical over 8 bases. The V and J ends lost 5 bases and 0 bases, in that order; junction bases with no gene match: 12. The CDR3 totals 17 residues. The germline V gene has CDR1 SGHVT and CDR2 SQSDAQ. CDR3 bases: TGTGCCAGCAGCCCCCCCTCCGGGACAGGCCTCTCCTACGAGCAGTACGTC. Amino acids: CASSPPSGTGLSYEQYV.

V and J are TRBV18 and TRBJ2-1, with a possible D match to TRBD2 (6 bases). The CDR3 spans 13 residues. V was pared by 6 bases and J by 6 bases, with 12 bases between. Germline CDR1 KGHSH, CDR2 LQKENI. In nucleotides, the CDR3 is TGTGCCAGCTCCCCGGCGGGGAGCAATGAGCAGTTCTTC. This translates into CASSPAGSNEQFF.

The rearrangement links TRBV6-5 to TRBJ1-1; TRBD1 aligns across 7 bases. From germline, CDR1 is MNHEY and CDR2 SVGAGI. This CDR3 region has 15 residues. The V and J ends lost 5 bases and 5 bases, in that order; junction bases with no gene match: 11. CDR3 sequence reads: CASSHPGQVTTEAFF. The CDR3 nucleotides read TGTGCCAGCAGTCACCCTGGACAGGTAACGACTGAAGCTTTCTTT.

This chain links TRBV19 with TRBJ2-3; 7 bases map to TRBD2. The CDR3 has 14 residues. Trimming took 6 bases from V and 10 from J; bases not matched to a gene: 13. CDR1 LNHDA and CDR2 SQIVND come from the germline V gene (reference sequence). The CDR3 nucleotides are TGTGCCAGTAGCCCGATTCTAGCGGTCGAAGCGCAGTATTTT. This gives the protein CASSPILAVEAQYF.

The chain uses TRBV4-1 and TRBJ2-2; D might be TRBD2 (5 bases). This CDR3 has 16 residues. Germline-derived CDR1 and CDR2 are MGHRA and YSYEKL. Trimming took 1 base from V and 2 from J, leaving 11 bases between them. This chain's CDR3 is CASSQVRTGNTGELFF. The CDR3 DNA reads TGCGCCAGCAGCCAAGTTAGGACGGGAAACACCGGGGAGCTGTTTTTT.

This chain joins TRBV5-5 and TRBJ1-2; 10 bases align to TRBD1. This CDR3 spans 14 amino acids. Germline CDR1 SGHKS, CDR2 YYEKEE (reference sequence). The V and J ends lost 4 bases and 4 bases, in that order; junction bases with no gene match: 4. CDR3 region: CASSRTGGGYGYTF. Written as DNA, the CDR3 is TGTGCCAGCAGCCGGACAGGGGGAGGCTATGGCTACACCTTC.